These T cell receptor beta chains were read from a single sample in a study of graft-versus-host responses after intestinal transplantation. No antigen has been identified for these receptors. The method was immunoSEQ multiplex PCR; TCRdb's version includes in-frame clones alone and lacks a portion of them. The data show about 120,000 clones, with approximately 95% seen just once and 3% to 3.5% held by the top ten. The specimen was unstimulated CD8+ T cells sorted from spleen or lymph node cells, collected before intestinal transplant. These receptors were collected from a human donor who received an intestinal transplant. The CDR3 runs from the conserved cysteine through the conserved F or W. Each record gives: V gene, J gene, clone size, D gene, CDR3 protein, CDR3 DNA. D genes are given only for firm matches. Part of the rows lack a size; the others show once, few, many or a class for expanded clones.

TRBV11-2	TRBJ2-1	NA	NA	CASGDGGTPQFF	TGTGCCAGCGGCGACGGGGGAACCCCCCAGTTCTTC
TRBV27	TRBJ2-7	NA	NA	CASSPLWDIPYEQYF	TGTGCCAGCAGCCCCCTCTGGGACATCCCCTACGAGCAGTACTTC
TRBV27	TRBJ2-5	NA	TRBD1	CASSLSWPETGRETQYF	TGTGCCAGCAGTTTATCGTGGCCCGAGACAGGGAGAGAGACCCAGTACTTC
TRBV6-5	TRBJ2-1	NA	TRBD2	CASSYSGLAGGEQFF	TGTGCCAGCAGTTACTCAGGACTAGCGGGAGGTGAGCAGTTCTTC
TRBV9	TRBJ1-1	NA	TRBD1	CASSAGTGRTEAFF	TGTGCCAGCAGCGCCGGGACAGGGCGGACTGAAGCTTTCTTT
TRBV2	TRBJ2-7	NA	TRBD2	CASAVTSGSNNEQYF	TGTGCCAGCGCGGTGACTAGCGGGAGTAACAACGAGCAGTACTTC
TRBV5-1	TRBJ2-7	NA	TRBD1	CASSWGQSYEQYF	TGCGCCAGCAGCTGGGGACAGTCCTACGAGCAGTACTTC
TRBV7-9	TRBJ1-5	NA	NA	CASSFGGNTQHF	TGTGCCAGCAGCTTTGGCGGTAATACCCAGCATTTT
TRBV6-5	TRBJ2-7	once	TRBD2	CASSYSGLAEYEQYF	TGTGCCAGCAGTTACTCCGGACTAGCGGAATACGAGCAGTACTTC
TRBV6-5	TRBJ2-7	NA	NA	CASSYRRGPYEQYF	TGTGCCAGCAGTTACCGGCGGGGACCCTACGAGCAGTACTTC
TRBV10-3	TRBJ2-7	NA	NA	CATAETNSYEQYF	TGTGCCACCGCCGAAACTAACAGTTACGAGCAGTACTTC
TRBV28	TRBJ1-1	NA	NA	CASSLSDTEAFF	TGTGCCAGCAGTTTGTCCGACACTGAAGCTTTCTTT
TRBV10-1	TRBJ2-1	once	NA	CASSESAEPGNEQFF	TGCGCCAGCAGTGAGTCCGCGGAGCCAGGAAATGAGCAGTTCTTC
TRBV9	TRBJ2-6	NA	NA	CASTQSGAGANVLTF	TGTGCCAGCACCCAATCAGGGGCTGGGGCCAACGTCCTGACTTTC
TRBV27	TRBJ2-7	NA	NA	CASSLSVGTLVYEQYF	TGTGCCAGCAGTTTATCGGTTGGTACCTTGGTCTACGAGCAGTACTTC
TRBV29-1	TRBJ2-2	NA	TRBD2	CSVDRLAGDFNTGELFF	TGCAGCGTTGATAGACTAGCGGGAGACTTTAACACCGGGGAGCTGTTTTTT
TRBV27	TRBJ2-5	NA	TRBD1	CASSSTGVWQETQYF	TGTGCCAGCAGCTCCACAGGGGTTTGGCAAGAGACCCAGTACTTC
TRBV11-2	TRBJ2-7	few	TRBD2	CASSLGTSGTYEQYF	TGTGCCAGCAGCTTAGGGACTAGCGGGACCTACGAGCAGTACTTC
TRBV27	TRBJ2-5	NA	NA	CASSLYREQETQYF	TGTGCCAGCAGTTTATACAGGGAACAAGAGACCCAGTACTTC
TRBV6-1	TRBJ2-1	NA	TRBD2	CASSGRAGIAGTNEQFF	TGTGCCAGCAGTGGCAGGGCCGGGATAGCGGGAACCAATGAGCAGTTCTTC
TRBV4-1	TRBJ2-1	NA	NA	CASSPRVDNNEQFF	TGCGCCAGCAGCCCCCGAGTAGACAACAATGAGCAGTTCTTC
TRBV9	TRBJ1-5	few	NA	CASSKGGNSNQPQHF	TGTGCCAGCAGCAAAGGGGGGAACAGCAATCAGCCCCAGCATTTT
TRBV4-3	TRBJ1-4	few	NA	CASSQDWGEKLFF	TGCGCCAGCAGCCAAGACTGGGGGGAAAAACTGTTTTTT
TRBV4-3	TRBJ2-1	NA	TRBD1	CASSQTEPGQGFHNEQFF	TGCGCCAGCAGCCAAACCGAACCGGGACAGGGGTTCCACAATGAGCAGTTCTTC
TRBV7-2	TRBJ2-3	NA	NA	CASSSTPAATDTQYF	TGTGCCAGCAGCTCCACCCCAGCGGCCACAGATACGCAGTATTTT
TRBV28	TRBJ1-4	NA	NA	CASSLGEIPREINEKLFF	TGTGCCAGCAGTTTGGGGGAGATCCCCCGAGAGATTAATGAAAAACTGTTTTTT